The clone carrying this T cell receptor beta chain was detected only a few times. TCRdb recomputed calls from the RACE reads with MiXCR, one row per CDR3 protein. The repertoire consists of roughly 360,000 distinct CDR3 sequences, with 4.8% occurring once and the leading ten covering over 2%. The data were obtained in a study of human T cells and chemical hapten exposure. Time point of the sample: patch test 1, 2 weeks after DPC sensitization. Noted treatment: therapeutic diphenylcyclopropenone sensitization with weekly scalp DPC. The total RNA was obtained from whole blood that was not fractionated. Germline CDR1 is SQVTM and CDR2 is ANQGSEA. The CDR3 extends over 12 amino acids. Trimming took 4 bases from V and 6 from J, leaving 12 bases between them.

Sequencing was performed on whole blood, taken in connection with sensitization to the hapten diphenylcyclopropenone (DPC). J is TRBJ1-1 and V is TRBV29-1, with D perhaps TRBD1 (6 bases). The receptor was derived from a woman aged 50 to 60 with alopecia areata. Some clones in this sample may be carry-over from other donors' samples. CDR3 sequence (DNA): TGCAGCGTTGCCCTGGACAGTTCTGAAGCTTTCTTT. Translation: CSVALDSSEAFF.